One and the same sample provided the 3 T cell receptor beta chains below, sequenced in a study of shared clonotypes between healthy human individuals (TCRdb year 2020). The library was obtained by the immunoSEQ multiplex PCR assay. TCRdb obtained this table from immuneACCESS and retained in-frame rearrangements with V and J assigned. These tables miss some clones; where compared with another copy, unresolved V genes account for less than half of the shortfall, and the remainder is unexplained. The sample profile shows a few million clones; just over 90% of them were found once. The top ten clonotypes cover 0.39% of the sample. Sequencing was done on a sample of naive CD4+ T cells from PBMCs. The meaning of the sample's cell subset or site label: CD45RA+ positively selected. The receptors originated from a young man in good health. Some clones in this sample may be carry-over from other donors' samples.

The chain links TRBV28 to TRBJ2-1; 7 bases are shared with TRBD2. Germline trimming cut 6 bases from V and 3 bases from J; bases unmatched to any gene: 5. The length of the CDR3 is 14 residues. In germline, CDR1 is MDHEN, CDR2 SYDVKM. CDR3 amino acids: CASSGAGYYNEQFF. The CDR3 DNA is TGTGCCAGCAGCGGAGCGGGATACTACAATGAGCAGTTCTTC.

The CDR3 DNA sequence: TGCGCCAGCAGCTTGGACTCGGTGGGACAGGGGGCGCGGGAGCTGTTTTTT. Amino acids: CASSLDSVGQGARELFF. The chain joins TRBV5-1 to TRBJ2-2; 12 nucleotides match TRBD1. The CDR3 loop spans 17 amino acids. In germline, CDR1 is SGHRS, CDR2 YFSETQ. V was pared by 0 bases and J by 9 bases, with 9 bases of the junction left unmatched. Filled out from reference TRBV5-1 and TRBJ2-2, the complete variable domain reads KAGVTQTPRYLIKTRGQQVTLSCSPISGHRSVSWYQQTPGQGLQFLFEYFSETQRNKGNFPGRFSGRQFSNSRSEMNVSTLELGDSALYLCASSLDSVGQGARELFFGEGSRLTVL.

V usage is TRBV28 and J usage is TRBJ2-3; D gene ambiguous. The CDR3 runs to 14 residues. Germline lookup yields CDR1 MDHEN and CDR2 SYDVKM. With 5 bases removed from V and 3 bases from J, the gap between germline ends came to 12 bases. CDR3 region: CASSLPPGTDTQYF. CDR3 nucleotides: TGTGCCAGCAGTCTACCCCCCGGGACAGATACGCAGTATTTT.